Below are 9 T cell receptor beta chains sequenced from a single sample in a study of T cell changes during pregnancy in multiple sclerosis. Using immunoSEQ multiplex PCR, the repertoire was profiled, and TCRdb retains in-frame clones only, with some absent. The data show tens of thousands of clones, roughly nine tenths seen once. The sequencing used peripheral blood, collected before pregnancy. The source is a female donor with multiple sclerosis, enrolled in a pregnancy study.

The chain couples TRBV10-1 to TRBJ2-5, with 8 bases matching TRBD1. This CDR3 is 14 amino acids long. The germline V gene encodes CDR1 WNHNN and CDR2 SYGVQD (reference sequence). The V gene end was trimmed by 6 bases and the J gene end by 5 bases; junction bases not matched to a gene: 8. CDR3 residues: CASSADRGLETQYF. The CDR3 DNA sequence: TGCGCCAGCAGCGCCGACAGGGGTCTGGAGACCCAGTACTTC.

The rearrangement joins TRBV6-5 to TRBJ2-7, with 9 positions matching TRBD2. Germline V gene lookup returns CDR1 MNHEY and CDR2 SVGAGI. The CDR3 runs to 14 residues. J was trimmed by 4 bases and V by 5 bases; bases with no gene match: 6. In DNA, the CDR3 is TGTGCCAGCAGTACCTCTAGCGGGGCTTACGAGCAGTACTTC. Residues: CASSTSSGAYEQYF.

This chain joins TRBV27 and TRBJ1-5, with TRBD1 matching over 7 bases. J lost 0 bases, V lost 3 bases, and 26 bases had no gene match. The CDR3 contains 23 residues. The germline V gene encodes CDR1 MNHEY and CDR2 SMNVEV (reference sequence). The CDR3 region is CASSFSWLKIGTVRGSSNQPQHF. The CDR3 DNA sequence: TGTGCCAGCAGTTTTTCTTGGTTGAAAATCGGGACAGTCAGAGGTAGTAGCAATCAGCCCCAGCATTTT.

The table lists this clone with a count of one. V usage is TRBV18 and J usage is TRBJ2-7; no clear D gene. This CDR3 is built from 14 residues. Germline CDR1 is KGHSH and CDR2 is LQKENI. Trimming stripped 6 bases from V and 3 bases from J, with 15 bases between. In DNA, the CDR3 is TGTGCCAGCTCCCCCTACCGAGGCCTCTACGAGCAGTACTTC. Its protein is CASSPYRGLYEQYF.

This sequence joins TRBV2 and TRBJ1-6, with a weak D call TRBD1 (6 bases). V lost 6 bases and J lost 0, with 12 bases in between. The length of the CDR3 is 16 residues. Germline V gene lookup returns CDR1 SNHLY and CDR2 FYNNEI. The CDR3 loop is CASSFGQSSYNSPLHF. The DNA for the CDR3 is TGTGCCAGCAGCTTCGGACAGAGCTCCTATAATTCACCCCTCCACTTT.

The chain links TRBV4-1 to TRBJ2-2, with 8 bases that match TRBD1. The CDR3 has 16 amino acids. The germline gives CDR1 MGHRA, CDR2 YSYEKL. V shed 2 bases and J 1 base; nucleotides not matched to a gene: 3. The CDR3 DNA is TGCGCCAGCAGCCAAAAGGGGACAGGGAACACCGGGGAGCTGTTTTTT. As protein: CASSQKGTGNTGELFF.

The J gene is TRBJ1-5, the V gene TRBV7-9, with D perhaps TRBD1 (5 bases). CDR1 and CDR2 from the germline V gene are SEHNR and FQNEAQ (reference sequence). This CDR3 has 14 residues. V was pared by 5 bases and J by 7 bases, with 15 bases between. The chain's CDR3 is CASSGGVSVQPQHF. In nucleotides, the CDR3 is TGTGCCAGCAGCGGAGGGGTCTCAGTCCAGCCCCAGCATTTT.

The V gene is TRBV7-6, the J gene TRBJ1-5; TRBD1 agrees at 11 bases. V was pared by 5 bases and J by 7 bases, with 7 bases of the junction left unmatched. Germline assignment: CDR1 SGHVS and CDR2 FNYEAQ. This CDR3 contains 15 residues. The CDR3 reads CASSVGQGALQPQHF. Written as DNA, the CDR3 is TGTGCCAGCAGCGTCGGACAGGGGGCATTACAGCCCCAGCATTTT.

This chain's CDR3 is CASSQQGLSEKLFF. The CDR3 coding sequence is TGTGCCAGCAGCCAGCAGGGATTGAGTGAAAAACTGTTTTTT. The V call is TRBV14, the J call TRBJ1-4; TRBD1 might be the D (5 bases). The CDR3 covers 14 residues. Trimming took off 3 bases at V and 7 bases at J, with 12 bases between the two ends. Germline V gene data show CDR1 as SGHDN and CDR2 as FVKESK.